The next 29 T cell receptor beta chains were all read from a single sample in a study of cytomegalovirus exposure and HLA in healthy donors. This table comes from immunoSEQ multiplex PCR, and its TCRdb copy is limited to in-frame clones, with some not included. In the table there are around 130,000 clones, over 75% of which are singletons. The specimen sequenced was PBMCs. These receptors originate from a woman in her 30s in good health and CMV-seronegative.

The J gene is TRBJ1-1, the V gene TRBV2; no firm D call. CDR3 length equals 13 residues. Per germline, CDR1 SNHLY and CDR2 FYNNEI. V was clipped by 7 bases and J by 1 base, with 10 bases between them. In DNA, the CDR3 is TGTGCCAGCACCACCTACAGGAACACTGAAGCTTTCTTT. Its translation: CASTTYRNTEAFF.

The rearrangement uses TRBV13 and TRBJ1-2; D is uncertain. CDR1 and CDR2 (germline): PRHDT, FYEKMQ (reference sequence). The V end was cut by 2 bases, the J end by 4 bases, with 5 bases between. The CDR3 runs to 12 residues. CDR3 region: CASSLISYGYTF. CDR3 bases: TGTGCCAGCAGCTTAATCAGCTATGGCTACACCTTC.

The chain employs TRBV29-1 and TRBJ1-5; tentative D call: TRBD1 (6 bases). The CDR3 sequence is 13 residues long. The V end was cut by 6 bases, the J end by 4 bases, with 13 bases between. Germline V gene sequence: CDR1 SQVTM, CDR2 ANQGSEA. This chain's CDR3 is CSVTDSLNQPQHF. CDR3 DNA sequence: TGCAGCGTCACGGACAGTTTAAATCAGCCCCAGCATTTT.

V and J are TRBV7-9 and TRBJ1-6, with 8 bases aligning to TRBD1. The CDR3 is 16 amino acids. Unmatched junction bases numbered 11, after V lost 6 bases and J lost 7 bases. The germline V gene encodes CDR1 SEHNR and CDR2 FQNEAQ (reference sequence). CDR3 sequence reads: CASSPRTGRENSPLHF. The DNA for the CDR3 is TGTGCCAGCAGTCCACGGACAGGGAGGGAAAATTCACCCCTCCACTTT.

V is TRBV11-2 and J is TRBJ2-7; D is perhaps TRBD1 (5 bases). Looked up from germline, CDR1 is SGHAT and CDR2 is FQNNGV. CDR3 length: 16 residues. Deletions cut 5 bases from V and 3 bases from J, with 20 bases between. CDR3 nucleotide sequence: TGTGCCAGCAGCCTTCAGGGTGGAGTTGGTTTCTACGAGCAGTACTTC. It encodes CASSLQGGVGFYEQYF. The whole variable domain, filled in from reference TRBV11-2 and TRBJ2-7, reads EAGVAQSPRYKIIEKRQSVAFWCNPISGHATLYWYQQILGQGPKLLIQFQNNGVVDDSQLPKDRFSAERLKGVDSTLKIQPAKLEDSAVYLCASSLQGGVGFYEQYFGPGTRLTVT.

V gene TRBV5-1 combines with J gene TRBJ2-7, with 9 bases that match TRBD1. This CDR3 spans 15 amino acids. After removal of 5 bases from V and 0 bases from J, the junction contained 6 bases not matched to a gene. Germline V gene sequence: CDR1 SGHRS, CDR2 YFSETQ. The CDR3 protein is CASRQGQGISYEQYF. CDR3 DNA sequence: TGCGCCAGCAGGCAAGGACAGGGGATCTCCTACGAGCAGTACTTC.

This chain connects TRBV18 to TRBJ1-5; 7 positions agree with TRBD1. The CDR3 length is 16 residues. The germline gives CDR1 KGHSH, CDR2 LQKENI. With 5 bases clipped from V and 2 bases from J, the junction kept 9 bases outside the gene matches. The CDR3 loop reads CASSRTGGVGNQPQHF. Here the CDR3 DNA reads TGTGCCAGCTCAAGGACAGGAGGGGTGGGCAATCAGCCCCAGCATTTT.

The rearrangement joins TRBV4-2 to TRBJ2-3, with 7 nucleotides matching TRBD1. With V trimmed by 1 base and J by 6 bases, 7 bases remained unmatched. The CDR3 sequence is 15 residues long. Germline V gene sequence: CDR1 LGHNA, CDR2 YNFKEQ. The CDR3 sequence: CASSQADRVEDTQYF. The CDR3 region has the DNA TGTGCCAGCAGCCAAGCCGACAGGGTTGAGGATACGCAGTATTTT.

The CDR3 loop reads CASCRGLLVYEQYF. CDR3 in DNA: TGTGCCAGCTGCAGGGGCCTGCTAGTCTACGAGCAGTACTTC. The V call is TRBV6-1, the J call TRBJ2-7; the D gene is possibly TRBD1 (6 bases). Germline assignment: CDR1 MNHNS and CDR2 SASEGT. The CDR3 has 14 amino acids. Trimming pared 8 bases from V and 3 bases from J, leaving 17 bases between.

The CDR3 DNA reads as TGTGCCAGCTCACTATATATAACACAGGGGGAGACCCAGTACTTC. Translating it yields CASSLYITQGETQYF. The rearrangement joins TRBV18 to TRBJ2-5; TRBD1 matches at 7 bases. Germline V gene lookup returns CDR1 KGHSH and CDR2 LQKENI. This CDR3 region has 15 residues. Germline trimming cut 4 bases from V and 5 bases from J; bases unmatched to any gene: 10.

CDR3 nucleotide sequence: TGCGCCAGCAGCTTGGGGGCGGGCGGGCCCGTGCGCACAGATACGCAGTATTTT. It yields the protein CASSLGAGGPVRTDTQYF. The chain employs TRBV5-1 and TRBJ2-3, with D tentatively TRBD2 (5 bases). Trimming removed 0 bases from V and 1 base from J, with 18 bases in between. The CDR3 consists of 18 residues. Germline-derived CDR1 and CDR2 are SGHRS and YFSETQ.

The V gene is TRBV13, the J gene TRBJ2-1; D may be TRBD1 (6 bases). CDR1 is PRHDT and CDR2 is FYEKMQ in the germline V gene (reference sequence). The CDR3 is 16 amino acids. Trimming cost V 5 bases and J 7 bases, with 21 bases left between them. The CDR3 nucleotides read TGTGCCAGCAGCGGGAGTGATCAGGGGCTGAGGAATGAGCAGTTCTTC. This encodes CASSGSDQGLRNEQFF.

The gene calls are TRBV10-1 and TRBJ2-3, with D tentatively TRBD2 (6 bases). There are 15 residues in the CDR3. Per the germline V gene, CDR1 is WNHNN and CDR2 is SYGVQD (reference sequence). V dropped 6 bases and J dropped 5 bases, with 18 bases sitting between them. The CDR3 loop reads CASSLDGGVGDTQYF. The CDR3 region has the DNA TGCGCCAGCAGCCTGGACGGGGGAGTAGGAGATACGCAGTATTTT.

The chain uses TRBV2 and TRBJ1-5; TRBD1 matches at 7 bases. CDR3 length equals 15 residues. With V trimmed by 5 bases and J by 7 bases, 11 bases remained unmatched. Per germline, CDR1 SNHLY and CDR2 FYNNEI. Written as DNA, the CDR3 is TGTGCCAGCAGTCTCAGGGGGACGGGAGGGCAGCCCCAGCATTTT. Translation: CASSLRGTGGQPQHF.

The chain couples TRBV19 to TRBJ1-5; D is uncertain. The V and J ends lost 6 bases and 1 base respectively, with 31 bases between them. Germline V gene sequence: CDR1 LNHDA, CDR2 SQIVND (reference sequence). The CDR3 is 21 amino acids. The CDR3 loop is CASRGGLEAHHRLVSNQPQHF. Here the CDR3 DNA reads TGTGCCAGTAGGGGAGGGCTGGAGGCACACCACCGCCTGGTGAGCAATCAGCCCCAGCATTTT. The variable domain in full, with the rest retrieved from reference TRBV19 and TRBJ1-5, is DGGITQSPKYLFRKEGQNVTLSCEQNLNHDAMYWYRQDPGQGLRLIYYSQIVNDFQKGDIAEGYSVSREKKESFPLTVTSAQKNPTAFYLCASRGGLEAHHRLVSNQPQHFGDGTRLSIL.

This clone turned up a few times. This chain connects TRBV7-2 to TRBJ2-5; 15 bases agree with TRBD2. J gave up 5 bases and V 5 bases, and 6 bases lay outside the gene matches. The germline V gene has CDR1 SGHTA and CDR2 FQGNSA. This CDR3 is 16 amino acids long. This CDR3 is CASSPGLAGGLETQYF. CDR3 DNA: TGTGCCAGCAGCCCTGGACTAGCGGGGGGGCTGGAGACCCAGTACTTC.

The chain has TRBV9 and TRBJ1-4; the D gene is possibly TRBD1 (5 bases). V lost 3 bases, J lost 7 bases, and 13 bases lay in between. This CDR3 has 14 amino acids. The germline V gene encodes CDR1 SGDLS and CDR2 YYNGEE. The CDR3 coding sequence is TGTGCCAGCAGCGCCGGGGGTTGGGGTGAAAAACTGTTTTTT. It yields the protein CASSAGGWGEKLFF. The full variable domain, its missing parts supplied by reference TRBV9 and TRBJ1-4, is DSGVTQTPKHLITATGQRVTLRCSPRSGDLSVYWYQQSLDQGLQFLIQYYNGEERAKGNILERFSAQQFPDLHSELNLSSLELGDSALYFCASSAGGWGEKLFFGSGTQLSVL.

The chain recombines TRBV14 with TRBJ1-1; D might be TRBD1 (5 bases). CDR3 length: 16 residues. Germline V gene sequence: CDR1 SGHDN, CDR2 FVKESK. Trimming left V 4 bases short and J 4 bases short, with 19 bases between. For the CDR3, the DNA is TGTGCCAGCAGCCTCAGGGAGGGTGGGCGTCTCACTGAAGCTTTCTTT. It is translated as CASSLREGGRLTEAFF.

This chain links TRBV18 with TRBJ2-5, with a tentative D call TRBD2 (6 bases). The CDR3 totals 14 residues. From germline, CDR1 is KGHSH and CDR2 LQKENI. V lost 1 base to trimming and J lost 5 bases, with 11 bases between them. The CDR3 here is CASSPQAGRETQYF. CDR3 DNA sequence: TGTGCCAGCTCACCACAGGCGGGGAGGGAGACCCAGTACTTC.

The CDR3 loop is CASSRQGGHEKLFF. For the CDR3, the DNA is TGTGCCAGCAGCCGACAGGGTGGTCATGAAAAACTGTTTTTT. This chain joins TRBV7-9 and TRBJ1-4, with 7 bases aligning to TRBD1. The CDR3 length is 14 residues. Looked up from germline, CDR1 is SEHNR and CDR2 is FQNEAQ (reference sequence). J was trimmed by 6 bases and V by 5 bases; bases with no gene match: 6.

The CDR3 sequence: CASSHPAIDTQYF. CDR3 coding DNA: TGTGCCAGCAGCCACCCCGCTATAGATACGCAGTATTTT. The chain couples TRBV16 to TRBJ2-3; unclear D gene. CDR1 is KGHSY and CDR2 is FQNENV in the germline V gene. Trimming took off 3 bases at V and 5 bases at J, with 9 bases between the two ends. The CDR3 extends over 13 amino acids.

The chain couples TRBV5-6 to TRBJ2-5, with 9 bases aligning to TRBD1. Germline loops: CDR1 SGHDT, CDR2 YYEEEE. Trimming cost V 3 bases and J 4 bases; bases outside gene matches: 7. The CDR3 covers 15 residues. The CDR3 DNA is TGTGCCAGCAGCTCTGGACAGGGGATGGTAGAGACCCAGTACTTC. Protein product: CASSSGQGMVETQYF.

The chain uses TRBV10-1 and TRBJ2-2; 9 bases are shared with TRBD2. The CDR3 sequence is 16 residues long. Germline-derived CDR1 and CDR2 are WNHNN and SYGVQD (reference sequence). With 6 bases clipped from V and 0 bases from J, the junction kept 5 bases outside the gene matches. CDR3 in amino acids: CASSAGGKTNTGELFF. The DNA for the CDR3 is TGCGCCAGCAGCGCGGGGGGGAAGACGAACACCGGGGAGCTGTTTTTT.

The chain couples TRBV11-3 to TRBJ2-7; TRBD2 agrees at 8 bases. CDR1 is SGHNT, CDR2 YENEEA, per germline. CDR3 size: 15 residues. V was clipped by 1 base and J by 5 bases; unmatched bases: 7. The CDR3, as DNA: TGTGCCAGCAGCTTAGGCGCGGGACTAGGGGACGAGCAGTACTTC. Protein product: CASSLGAGLGDEQYF.

To note about this clone: Other DNA variants within this sample encode the same CDR3. V usage is TRBV7-9 and J usage is TRBJ1-1, with D possibly matching TRBD1 (5 bases). This CDR3 comprises 13 residues. V was clipped by 2 bases and J by 4 bases, with 8 bases between them. Per germline, CDR1 SEHNR and CDR2 FQNEAQ (reference sequence). CDR3 protein: CASSLQGFTEAFF. The DNA for the CDR3 is TGTGCCAGCAGCTTACAGGGTTTCACTGAAGCTTTCTTT. Using reference TRBV7-9 and TRBJ1-1 for the parts outside the CDR3, the full variable domain is DTGVSQNPRHKITKRGQNVTFRCDPISEHNRLYWYRQTLGQGPEFLTYFQNEAQLEKSRLLSDRFSAERPKGSFSTLEIQRTEQGDSAMYLCASSLQGFTEAFFGQGTRLTVV.

The rearrangement joins TRBV9 to TRBJ2-5; tentative D call: TRBD2 (7 bases). Trimming left V 0 bases short and J 2 bases short, with 14 bases between. The CDR3 covers 16 residues. Germline CDR1 and CDR2: SGDLS and YYNGEE. The CDR3 sequence: CASSVDPGGPQETQYF. In nucleotides, the CDR3 is TGTGCCAGCAGCGTAGATCCGGGGGGCCCACAAGAGACCCAGTACTTC.

The chain combines TRBV11-2 with TRBJ2-2; D perhaps matches TRBD1 (6 bases). Germline assignment: CDR1 SGHAT and CDR2 FQNNGV. V lost 3 bases and J 4 bases, leaving 15 bases between the germline ends. CDR3 length: 16 residues. The CDR3 protein is CASSFRAGDRTGELFF. CDR3 DNA: TGTGCCAGCAGCTTTCGGGCAGGGGATCGCACCGGGGAGCTGTTTTTT.

The chain uses TRBV23-1 and TRBJ2-7, with unresolved D. TRBV23-1 belongs to the ORF category, with a function that is uncertain. V was shortened by 3 bases and J by 4 bases, with 16 bases between the two germline ends. The CDR3 is 15 amino acids. CDR3 region: CASSHFSYTDYEQYF. In DNA form, the CDR3 reads TGCGCCAGCAGTCATTTTTCATACACAGATTACGAGCAGTACTTC.

The genes are TRBV19 and TRBJ2-5, with a tentative D call TRBD1 (6 bases). Germline CDR1 is LNHDA and CDR2 is SQIVND (reference sequence). V lost 1 base to trimming and J lost 2 bases, with 8 bases between them. This CDR3 is 14 amino acids long. DNA of the CDR3: TGTGCCAGTAGTATAGGTCAGGGGCAAGAGACCCAGTACTTC. Translating gives CASSIGQGQETQYF.